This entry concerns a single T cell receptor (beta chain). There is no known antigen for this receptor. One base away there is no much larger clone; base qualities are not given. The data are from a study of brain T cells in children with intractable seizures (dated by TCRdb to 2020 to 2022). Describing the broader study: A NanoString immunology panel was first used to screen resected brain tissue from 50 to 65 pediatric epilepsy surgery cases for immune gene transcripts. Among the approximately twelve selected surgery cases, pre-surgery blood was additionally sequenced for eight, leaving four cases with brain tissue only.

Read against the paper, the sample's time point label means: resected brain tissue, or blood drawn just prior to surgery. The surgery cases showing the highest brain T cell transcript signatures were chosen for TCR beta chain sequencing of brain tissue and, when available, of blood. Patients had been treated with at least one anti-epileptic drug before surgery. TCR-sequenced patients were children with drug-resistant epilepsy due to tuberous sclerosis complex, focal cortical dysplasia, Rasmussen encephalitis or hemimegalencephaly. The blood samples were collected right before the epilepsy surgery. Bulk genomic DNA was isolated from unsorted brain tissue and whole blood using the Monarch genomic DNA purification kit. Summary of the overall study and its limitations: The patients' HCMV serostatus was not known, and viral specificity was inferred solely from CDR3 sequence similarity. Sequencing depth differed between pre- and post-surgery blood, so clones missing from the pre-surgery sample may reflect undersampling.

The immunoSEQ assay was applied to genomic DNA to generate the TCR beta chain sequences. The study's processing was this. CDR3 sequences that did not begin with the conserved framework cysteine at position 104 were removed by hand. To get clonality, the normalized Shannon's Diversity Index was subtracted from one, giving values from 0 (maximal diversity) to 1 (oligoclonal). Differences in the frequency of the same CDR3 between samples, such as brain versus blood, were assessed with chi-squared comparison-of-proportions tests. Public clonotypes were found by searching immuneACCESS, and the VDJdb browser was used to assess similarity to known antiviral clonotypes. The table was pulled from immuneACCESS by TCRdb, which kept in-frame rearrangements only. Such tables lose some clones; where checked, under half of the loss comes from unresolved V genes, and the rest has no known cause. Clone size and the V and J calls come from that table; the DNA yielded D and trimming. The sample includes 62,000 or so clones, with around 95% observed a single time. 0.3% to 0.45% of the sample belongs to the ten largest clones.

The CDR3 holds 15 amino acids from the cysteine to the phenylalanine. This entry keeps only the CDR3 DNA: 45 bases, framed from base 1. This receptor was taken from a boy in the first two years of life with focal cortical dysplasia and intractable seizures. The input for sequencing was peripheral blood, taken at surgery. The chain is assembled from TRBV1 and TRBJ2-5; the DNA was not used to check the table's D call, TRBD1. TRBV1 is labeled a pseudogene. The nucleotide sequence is TGCACCAGCAGCCAAGATGAGATAGGGGAAGAGACCCAGTACTTC. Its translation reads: CTSSQDEIGEETQYF.